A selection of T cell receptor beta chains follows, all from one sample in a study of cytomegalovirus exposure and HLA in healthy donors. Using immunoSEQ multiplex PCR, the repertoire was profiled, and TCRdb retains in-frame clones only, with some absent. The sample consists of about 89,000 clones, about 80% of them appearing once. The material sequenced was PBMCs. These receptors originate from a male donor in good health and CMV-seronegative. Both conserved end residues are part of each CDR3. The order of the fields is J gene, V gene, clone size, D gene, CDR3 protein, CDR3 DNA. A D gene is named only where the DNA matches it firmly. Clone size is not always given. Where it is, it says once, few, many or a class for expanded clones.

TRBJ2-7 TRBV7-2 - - CASSSKYEQYF TGTGCCAGCAGTTCAAAATACGAGCAGTACTTC
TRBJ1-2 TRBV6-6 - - CATHVNYGYTF TGTGCCACCCATGTTAACTATGGCTACACCTTC
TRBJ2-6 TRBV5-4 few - CASSFGQSSGANGLTF TGTGCCAGCAGCTTCGGACAGTCTTCTGGGGCCAACGGCCTGACTTTC
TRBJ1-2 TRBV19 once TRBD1 CASKLTRTGFGYTF TGTGCCAGCAAATTGACCCGGACAGGATTTGGCTACACCTTC
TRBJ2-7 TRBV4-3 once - CASSRSPSSYEQYF TGCGCCAGCAGCCGGTCTCCGAGCTCCTACGAGCAGTACTTC
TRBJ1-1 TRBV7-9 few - CASSPDRIAFF TGTGCCAGCAGCCCCGACAGGATAGCTTTCTTT
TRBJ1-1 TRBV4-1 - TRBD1 CASSQKDRETAEAFF TGCGCCAGCAGCCAGAAAGACAGGGAGACGGCTGAAGCTTTCTTT
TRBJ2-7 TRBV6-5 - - CASSGQLSYEQYF TGTGCCAGCAGTGGACAGCTATCCTACGAGCAGTACTTC
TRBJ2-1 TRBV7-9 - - CASSLARRGYNEQFF TGTGCCAGCAGCTTAGCGCGACGGGGCTACAATGAGCAGTTCTTC
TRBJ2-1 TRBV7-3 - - CASSFSQLSYNEQFF TGTGCCAGCAGCTTTTCCCAACTCTCCTACAATGAGCAGTTCTTC
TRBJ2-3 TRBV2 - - CASSEGGASTDTQYF TGTGCCAGCAGTGAGGGCGGGGCTAGCACAGATACGCAGTATTTT
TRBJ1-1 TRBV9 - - CASSAQTGGTEAFF TGTGCCAGCAGCGCCCAGACAGGTGGCACTGAAGCTTTCTTT
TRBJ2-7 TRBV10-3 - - CAISEPTDSTYEQYF TGTGCCATCAGTGAGCCGACAGACAGTACCTACGAGCAGTACTTC
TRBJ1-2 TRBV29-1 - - CSVEGTGWGNGYTF TGCAGCGTTGAAGGCACAGGGTGGGGAAATGGCTACACCTTC
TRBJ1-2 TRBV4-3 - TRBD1 CASSQDRQGAGYTF TGCGCCAGCAGCCAAGATAGACAGGGGGCCGGCTACACCTTC
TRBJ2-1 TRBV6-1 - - CASSAQLFSYNEQFF TGTGCCAGCAGCGCCCAGTTATTCTCCTACAATGAGCAGTTCTTC
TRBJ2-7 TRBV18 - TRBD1 CASSPGTGGDYEQYF TGTGCCAGCTCACCGGGGACAGGGGGGGACTACGAGCAGTACTTC
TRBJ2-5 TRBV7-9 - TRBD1 CASSLGQVGTQYF TGTGCCAGCAGCCTAGGACAGGTGGGGACCCAGTACTTC
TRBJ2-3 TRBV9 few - CASSTLFGGVSTDTQYF TGTGCCAGCAGCACACTGTTCGGCGGGGTTAGCACAGATACGCAGTATTTT
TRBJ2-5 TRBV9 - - CASSVVGTPEETQYF TGTGCCAGCAGCGTAGTAGGGACACCCGAAGAGACCCAGTACTTC
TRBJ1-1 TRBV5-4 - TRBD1 CASSFGQGTEAFF TGTGCCAGCAGCTTTGGACAGGGCACAGAAGCTTTCTTT
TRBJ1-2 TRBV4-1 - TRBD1 CASSSGTGAPGYTF TGCGCCAGCAGCTCCGGGACAGGGGCGCCTGGCTACACCTTC
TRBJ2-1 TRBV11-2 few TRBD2 CASSYFRGGRDEQFF TGTGCCAGCAGCTATTTTCGGGGGGGCCGGGATGAGCAGTTCTTC
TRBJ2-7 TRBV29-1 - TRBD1 CSVGAPWTGSSREQYF TGCAGCGTTGGGGCCCCTTGGACAGGCAGTTCGAGGGAGCAGTACTTC
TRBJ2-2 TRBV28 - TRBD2 CASSLPRITSGGTTGELFF TGTGCCAGCAGTTTACCCCGAATCACTAGCGGGGGTACGACCGGGGAGCTGTTTTTT
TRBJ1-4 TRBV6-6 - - CASTHGEKLFF TGTGCCAGCACCCACGGGGAAAAACTGTTTTTT
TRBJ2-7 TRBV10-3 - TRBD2 CAIRGGLAGLSSYEQYF TGTGCCATCAGGGGGGGACTAGCGGGGTTAAGCTCCTACGAGCAGTACTTC
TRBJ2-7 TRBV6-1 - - CASSEILAYEQYF TGTGCCAGCAGTGAAATCTTAGCCTACGAGCAGTACTTC
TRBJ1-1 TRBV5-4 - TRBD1 CASSPGQATPGRNTEAFF TGTGCCAGCAGCCCCGGACAGGCTACTCCTGGTCGGAACACTGAAGCTTTCTTT
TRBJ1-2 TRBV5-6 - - CASTYSGTPYGLTF TGTGCCAGCACCTATTCCGGGACACCGTATGGCCTCACCTTC
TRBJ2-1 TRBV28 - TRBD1 CASSLYLPGQGAKNEQFF TGTGCCAGCAGTTTATACTTACCGGGACAGGGGGCGAAGAATGAGCAGTTCTTC
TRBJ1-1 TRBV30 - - CAARGTEAFF TGTGCCGCCAGGGGCACTGAAGCTTTCTTT
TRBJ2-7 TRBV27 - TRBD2 CASRLAAQFSSSYEQYF TGTGCCAGTAGACTAGCGGCCCAATTCTCAAGCTCCTACGAGCAGTACTTC
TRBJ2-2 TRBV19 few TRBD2 CASRPTGGAWDTGELFF TGTGCCAGTAGGCCGACGGGGGGGGCTTGGGACACCGGGGAGCTGTTTTTT
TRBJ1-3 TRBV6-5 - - CASSYGGNAGNTIYF TGTGCCAGCAGTTACGGAGGGAACGCTGGAAACACCATATATTTT
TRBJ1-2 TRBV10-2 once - CASTKEINYGYTF TGCGCCAGCACGAAGGAGATTAACTATGGCTACACCTTC
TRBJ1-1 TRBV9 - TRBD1 CASSPEGQTNTEAFF TGTGCCAGCAGCCCCGAGGGACAGACAAACACTGAAGCTTTCTTT
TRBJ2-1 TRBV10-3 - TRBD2 CAISESRASGDNNEQFF TGTGCCATCAGTGAGTCGAGGGCTAGCGGGGACAACAATGAGCAGTTCTTC
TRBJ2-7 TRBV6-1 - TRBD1 CASSLDRARIYEQYF TGTGCCAGCAGTTTGGACAGGGCAAGGATATACGAGCAGTACTTC
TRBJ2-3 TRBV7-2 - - CASSLRSRDTQYF TGTGCCAGCAGCTTAAGATCGCGAGATACGCAGTATTTT